Below are 7 T cell receptor beta chains sequenced from a single sample in a study of T cell responses to AZD1222 COVID-19 vaccine. TCRdb's copy holds only in-frame clones and misses some; the assay was immunoSEQ multiplex PCR. The repertoire holds around 120,000 clones, roughly 84% seen once, with 7.5% to 8% in the top ten. The sequencing used peripheral blood, collected on day 0 of AZD1222 vaccination. These receptors originate from an adult in good health.

This chain links TRBV5-1 with TRBJ2-3; no clear D. The V and J ends lost 0 bases and 4 bases respectively, with 12 bases between them. In germline, CDR1 is SGHRS, CDR2 YFSETQ. The CDR3 totals 15 residues. The DNA of the CDR3 is TGCGCCAGCAGCTTGGAAGGAAGGACCGCAGATACGCAGTATTTT. Protein product: CASSLEGRTADTQYF.

The V gene is TRBV5-8, the J gene TRBJ1-2; D is perhaps TRBD1 (6 bases). The CDR3 totals 14 residues. V shed 5 bases and J shed 2 bases, with 13 bases lying between them. From germline, CDR1 is SGHTS and CDR2 YDEGEE. The CDR3, as DNA: TGTGCCAGCAGTATAGTGCAGGGGAACTATGGCTACACCTTC. Protein: CASSIVQGNYGYTF.

The chain links TRBV7-9 to TRBJ2-7; 8 positions match TRBD1. CDR3 length: 14 amino acids. J gave up 6 bases and V 1 base, and 5 bases lay outside the gene matches. The germline gives CDR1 SEHNR, CDR2 FQNEAQ (reference sequence). CDR3: CASSLETGAPEQYF. For the CDR3, the DNA is TGTGCCAGCAGCTTAGAGACAGGGGCCCCCGAGCAGTACTTC.

The chain joins TRBV19 to TRBJ2-1; TRBD2 matches 14 bases. V lost 3 bases to trimming and J lost 8 bases; unmatched junction nucleotides: 9. CDR1 LNHDA and CDR2 SQIVND come from the germline V gene (reference sequence). The CDR3 contains 17 residues. CDR3 sequence (DNA): TGTGCCAGTAGTATTTGGGTGGGACTAGCGGGGGTGGATGAGCAGTTCTTC. Translated, it gives CASSIWVGLAGVDEQFF.

V usage is TRBV11-2 and J usage is TRBJ1-2; unclear D gene. Trimming took off 3 bases at V and 3 bases at J, with 14 bases between the two ends. The CDR3 has 15 amino acids. CDR1 SGHAT and CDR2 FQNNGV come from the germline V gene. The CDR3 is CASSFRPGRDYGYTF. CDR3 nucleotides: TGTGCCAGCAGCTTCCGACCTGGAAGGGACTATGGCTACACCTTC.

This rearrangement joins TRBV4-2 to TRBJ2-1; D may be TRBD2 (7 bases). Germline V CDR1 and CDR2: LGHNA, YNFKEQ. V was shortened by 0 bases and J by 4 bases, with 13 bases between the two germline ends. There are 16 residues in the CDR3. Here the CDR3 reads CASSQDVAGAYNEQFF. The CDR3 coding sequence is TGTGCCAGCAGCCAAGACGTGGCGGGGGCATACAATGAGCAGTTCTTC.

The V gene is TRBV24-1, the J gene TRBJ2-2; TRBD1 agrees at 9 bases. Trimming at V came to 4 bases and at J to 1 base, leaving 3 bases not matched to a gene. The CDR3 loop spans 16 amino acids. The germline V gene has CDR1 KGHDR and CDR2 SFDVKD. DNA of the CDR3: TGTGCCACCAGTGAACAGGGGGCGAGGAACACCGGGGAGCTGTTTTTT. Its protein product is CATSEQGARNTGELFF.